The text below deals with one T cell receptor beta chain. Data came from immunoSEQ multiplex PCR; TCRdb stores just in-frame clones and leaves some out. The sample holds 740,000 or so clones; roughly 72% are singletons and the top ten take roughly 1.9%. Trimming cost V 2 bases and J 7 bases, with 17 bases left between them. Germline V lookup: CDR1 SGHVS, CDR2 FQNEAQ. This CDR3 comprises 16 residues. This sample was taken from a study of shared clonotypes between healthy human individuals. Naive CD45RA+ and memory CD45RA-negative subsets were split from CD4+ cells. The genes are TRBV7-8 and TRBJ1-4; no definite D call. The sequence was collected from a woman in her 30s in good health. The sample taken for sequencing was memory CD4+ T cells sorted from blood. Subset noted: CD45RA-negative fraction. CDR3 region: CASSLTVGRQAEKLFF. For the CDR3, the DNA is TGTGCCAGCAGCTTAACTGTGGGCAGACAAGCTGAAAAACTGTTTTTT.